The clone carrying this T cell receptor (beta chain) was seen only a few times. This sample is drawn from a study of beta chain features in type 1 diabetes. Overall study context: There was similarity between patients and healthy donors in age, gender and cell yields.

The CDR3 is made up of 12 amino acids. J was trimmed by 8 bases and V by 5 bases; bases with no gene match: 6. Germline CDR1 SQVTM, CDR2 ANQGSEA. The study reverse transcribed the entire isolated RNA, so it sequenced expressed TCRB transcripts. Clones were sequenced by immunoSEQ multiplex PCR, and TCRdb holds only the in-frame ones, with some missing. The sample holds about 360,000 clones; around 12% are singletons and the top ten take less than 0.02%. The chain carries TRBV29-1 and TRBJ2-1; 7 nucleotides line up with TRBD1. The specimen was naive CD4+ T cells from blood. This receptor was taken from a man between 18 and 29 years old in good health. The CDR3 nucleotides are TGCAGCGTTTCCCGAGGGGGCCATGAGCAGTTCTTC. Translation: CSVSRGGHEQFF.